The clone carrying this T cell receptor beta chain was recorded at least ten times. Its antigen is currently unknown. These data belong to a study of CD8 T cells in ankylosing spondylitis. The study's findings and limits: Clones tied to disease were said to be significantly enriched in matched ankylosing spondylitis synovial fluid.

CDR1 and CDR2 (germline): LGHDT, YNNKEL (reference sequence). The CDR3 has 15 residues. The V gene lost 0 bases and the J gene lost 2 bases, with 10 bases spanning the gap. 5'-RACE, quantitative and with molecular barcodes, yielded the TCR beta libraries. TCRdb called the 5' RACE reads again in MiXCR, with one record for every CDR3 protein. The sample lists roughly 200,000 distinct CDR3 sequences, roughly 25% seen once, with 6.6% in the top ten. Sequenced input: blood, either unsorted or a sorted T cell fraction (not recorded which). The rearrangement uses TRBV3-1 and TRBJ2-5, with D perhaps TRBD2 (5 bases). The sequence was obtained from a male donor with ankylosing spondylitis or in good health (not recorded which). The CDR3 protein is CASSQEDSLQETQYF. For the CDR3, the DNA is TGTGCCAGCAGCCAAGAGGACTCACTTCAAGAGACCCAGTACTTC.